This entry is about one TCR beta chain. Its cognate antigen is unknown. The same CDR3 also results from other DNA sequences found in this sample. This entry comes from a study of T cell responses to AZD1222 COVID-19 vaccine. General study results and limits: Spike regions recognized by vaccine-associated CD4 TCRs spanned the protein, led by 160-218 and 743-854. Seropositive at baseline were only a handful of AZD1222 recipients.

The CDR3 totals 13 residues. V lost 3 bases and J 0 bases, leaving 5 bases between the germline ends. The germline CDR1 and CDR2 sequences are SGHNT and YENEEA. Data came from immunoSEQ multiplex PCR; TCRdb stores just in-frame clones and leaves some out. The table lists around 120,000 clones, 70% to 90% of them singletons. V gene TRBV11-3 combines with J gene TRBJ1-1, with D unclear. The TCR comes from an adult in good health. The sequencing used peripheral blood, collected on day 0 of AZD1222 vaccination. The CDR3 sequence is CASSLGLNTEAFF. The CDR3, as DNA: TGTGCCAGCAGCTTGGGGTTGAACACTGAAGCTTTCTTT.